The rows below give T cell receptor beta chains drawn from one sample of a study of blood T cell repertoires in COVID-19. Profiled with immunoSEQ multiplex PCR; TCRdb holds only in-frame clones, not every one. The top ten clones hold 3.1% of a sample with 40,000 to 50,000 clones, 85% to 90% of them seen once. The sample comprised PBMCs or T cells enriched from blood (not recorded which). The origin of the receptors is a woman in her fifties or sixties who had recovered from COVID-19. CDR3s include the opening cysteine and the closing phenylalanine or tryptophan. D genes are given only for firm matches. The size of a clone is reported for some rows only, either as once, few or many, or as a class for expanded clones.

cdr3_nt: TGTGCCAGCAGCTTAGTCCAGGGCGGTAGGACTGAAGCTTTCTTT
cdr3_aa: CASSLVQGGRTEAFF
v_call: TRBV7-2
d_call: -
j_call: TRBJ1-1
clone_size: -

cdr3_nt: TGTGCCTGGAGTATTACAGGGGCCAAAAACATTCAGTACTTC
cdr3_aa: CAWSITGAKNIQYF
v_call: TRBV30
d_call: -
j_call: TRBJ2-4
clone_size: -

cdr3_nt: TGTGCCAGCAGCTTAGTTGCGGGGCACGGAGCTTTCTTT
cdr3_aa: CASSLVAGHGAFF
v_call: TRBV7-9
d_call: -
j_call: TRBJ1-1
clone_size: -

cdr3_nt: TGTGCCAGCAGCCCCCGGAACGGGGGGCGAGGCGTGGATATCTATGGCTACACCTTC
cdr3_aa: CASSPRNGGRGVDIYGYTF
v_call: TRBV13
d_call: -
j_call: TRBJ1-2
clone_size: once

cdr3_nt: TGTGCCAGCAGCGCCCAGGACAGGGGGCACACTGAAGCTTTCTTT
cdr3_aa: CASSAQDRGHTEAFF
v_call: TRBV5-4
d_call: TRBD1
j_call: TRBJ1-1
clone_size: -

cdr3_nt: TGTGCCAGTAGTATAGTGCGGCGAGAACAGGGGGAAGATACGCAGTATTTT
cdr3_aa: CASSIVRREQGEDTQYF
v_call: TRBV19
d_call: TRBD1
j_call: TRBJ2-3
clone_size: -

cdr3_nt: TGCAGCGTCTCTAGGACAGGTTGGGGAGCTTTCTTT
cdr3_aa: CSVSRTGWGAFF
v_call: TRBV29-1
d_call: TRBD1
j_call: TRBJ1-1
clone_size: -

cdr3_nt: TGTGCCAGCTCACCGGGACAGGGGGCCTCCTACGAGCAGTACTTC
cdr3_aa: CASSPGQGASYEQYF
v_call: TRBV18
d_call: TRBD1
j_call: TRBJ2-7
clone_size: -

cdr3_nt: TGTGCCAGCAGTTCGCCAGCCTGGAAGGGGACAGATCAGTACTTC
cdr3_aa: CASSSPAWKGTDQYF
v_call: TRBV28
d_call: TRBD1
j_call: TRBJ2-7
clone_size: -

cdr3_nt: TGTGCCAGCAGCTTAGGCCCCCCCGTGGAGGGCTACACCTTC
cdr3_aa: CASSLGPPVEGYTF
v_call: TRBV7-9
d_call: -
j_call: TRBJ1-2
clone_size: -

cdr3_nt: TGTGCCAGCAGCCAATCTCGAGGACTGCGGGGAGGCTACACCTTC
cdr3_aa: CASSQSRGLRGGYTF
v_call: TRBV16
d_call: -
j_call: TRBJ1-2
clone_size: -

cdr3_nt: TGTGCCAGCAGTTCCTTAATAAGAGGTGGGGATACGCAGTATTTT
cdr3_aa: CASSSLIRGGDTQYF
v_call: TRBV27
d_call: -
j_call: TRBJ2-3
clone_size: -

cdr3_nt: TGCGCCAGCAGCTTAGTAGCGGGGGGGCTCGAGACCCAGTACTTC
cdr3_aa: CASSLVAGGLETQYF
v_call: TRBV5-1
d_call: TRBD2
j_call: TRBJ2-5
clone_size: -

cdr3_nt: TGTGCCAGCAGTTTAATGGTTAGTGGTACAGATACGCAGTATTTT
cdr3_aa: CASSLMVSGTDTQYF
v_call: TRBV28
d_call: -
j_call: TRBJ2-3
clone_size: -

cdr3_nt: TGTGCCAGCTCAGGGCTCGGCACTGAAGCTTTCTTT
cdr3_aa: CASSGLGTEAFF
v_call: TRBV18
d_call: -
j_call: TRBJ1-1
clone_size: -

cdr3_nt: TGTGCCAGCAGCCAAGAATGGATGGGAGGGACAGGGACTGGAGTCGAGCAGTTCTTC
cdr3_aa: CASSQEWMGGTGTGVEQFF
v_call: TRBV4-2
d_call: TRBD1
j_call: TRBJ2-1
clone_size: once

cdr3_nt: TGTGCCAGCAGCCACGCGGTTGGAAACACCATATATTTT
cdr3_aa: CASSHAVGNTIYF
v_call: TRBV11-2
d_call: -
j_call: TRBJ1-3
clone_size: -

cdr3_nt: TGTGCCAGTAGTATAATTCCATTAGATACGCAGTATTTT
cdr3_aa: CASSIIPLDTQYF
v_call: TRBV19
d_call: -
j_call: TRBJ2-3
clone_size: -

cdr3_nt: TGCGCCAGCAGCTTGGCCTTGGCAGGGGGCACTGAAGCTTTCTTT
cdr3_aa: CASSLALAGGTEAFF
v_call: TRBV5-1
d_call: TRBD1
j_call: TRBJ1-1
clone_size: -

cdr3_nt: TGTGCCAGCAGTTACTGGGTGGCAGGGAACACTGGAAACACCATATATTTT
cdr3_aa: CASSYWVAGNTGNTIYF
v_call: TRBV2
d_call: -
j_call: TRBJ1-3
clone_size: -

cdr3_nt: TGTGCCAGCAGCGAACAGGGGATCTCCTACAATGAGCAGTTCTTC
cdr3_aa: CASSEQGISYNEQFF
v_call: TRBV6-2/TRBV6-3
d_call: TRBD1
j_call: TRBJ2-1
clone_size: -

cdr3_nt: TGTGCCAGCGCTCGGGACAGTTTAACAAGCTACACCTTC
cdr3_aa: CASARDSLTSYTF
v_call: TRBV11-2
d_call: TRBD1
j_call: TRBJ1-2
clone_size: -

cdr3_nt: TGTGCCAGCAGTAAGAATTTGGGACAGGCAGGACTTGCTTACTTC
cdr3_aa: CASSKNLGQAGLAYF
v_call: TRBV28
d_call: TRBD1
j_call: TRBJ2-5
clone_size: -

cdr3_nt: TGTGCCAGCAGCTTAGCCCAGGGGATGGGCACTGAAGCTTTCTTT
cdr3_aa: CASSLAQGMGTEAFF
v_call: TRBV7-6
d_call: -
j_call: TRBJ1-1
clone_size: -

cdr3_nt: TGTGCCAGCAGTTATGGACTAGCGGGGGGAATAGCCAAAAACATTCAGTACTTC
cdr3_aa: CASSYGLAGGIAKNIQYF
v_call: TRBV6-2/TRBV6-3
d_call: TRBD2
j_call: TRBJ2-4
clone_size: -

cdr3_nt: TGTGCCAGCAGTTACCGCGGACAGGGCAGCAATCAGCCCCAGCATTTT
cdr3_aa: CASSYRGQGSNQPQHF
v_call: TRBV27
d_call: TRBD1
j_call: TRBJ1-5
clone_size: -

cdr3_nt: TGTGCCAGCAGTTACGGGGCTCCCCTGACTGGTGCGACCCAGTACTTC
cdr3_aa: CASSYGAPLTGATQYF
v_call: TRBV6-5
d_call: -
j_call: TRBJ2-5
clone_size: -

cdr3_nt: TGTGCCAGCAGCGTCGGGACTAGCGGAAACTACGAGCAGTACTTC
cdr3_aa: CASSVGTSGNYEQYF
v_call: TRBV7-8
d_call: TRBD2
j_call: TRBJ2-7
clone_size: -

cdr3_nt: TGTGCCAGCTCACCACGCGAGACTAGCGGAACCCCAAACTTC
cdr3_aa: CASSPRETSGTPNF
v_call: TRBV18
d_call: TRBD2
j_call: TRBJ2-7
clone_size: -

cdr3_nt: TGTGCCAGCAGTGAAAGGTCCGGGTCCACCGGGGAGCTGTTTTTT
cdr3_aa: CASSERSGSTGELFF
v_call: TRBV2
d_call: -
j_call: TRBJ2-2
clone_size: -

cdr3_nt: TGCACCAGCAGCGAATTGACAGCCATCTCCTACAATGAGCAGTTCTTC
cdr3_aa: CTSSELTAISYNEQFF
v_call: TRBV1
d_call: -
j_call: TRBJ2-1
clone_size: -

cdr3_nt: TGTGCCAGCAGAGGGACAGGTCGGAACACTGAAGCTTTCTTT
cdr3_aa: CASRGTGRNTEAFF
v_call: TRBV27
d_call: TRBD1
j_call: TRBJ1-1
clone_size: -

cdr3_nt: TGTGCCAGCAGCCTCGTGATCCAGGGTTCGTCTGGCTACACCTTC
cdr3_aa: CASSLVIQGSSGYTF
v_call: TRBV3-1/TRBV3-2
d_call: -
j_call: TRBJ1-2
clone_size: -

cdr3_nt: TGTGCCACCAGTGTAAAGAGCGGGGGCACAGATACGCAGTATTTT
cdr3_aa: CATSVKSGGTDTQYF
v_call: TRBV24-1
d_call: TRBD2
j_call: TRBJ2-3
clone_size: -

cdr3_nt: TGTGCCAGCGGCGGGGCCGTAGCCTCTGGAAACACCATATATTTT
cdr3_aa: CASGGAVASGNTIYF
v_call: TRBV28
d_call: -
j_call: TRBJ1-3
clone_size: -

cdr3_nt: TGTGCCAGCAGTTATTTCCGGGACAGATTCGATCAGCCCCAGCATTTT
cdr3_aa: CASSYFRDRFDQPQHF
v_call: TRBV6-5
d_call: TRBD1
j_call: TRBJ1-5
clone_size: -

cdr3_nt: TGTGCCAGCAGTTTATCGATTGGACAGTCCTATAATTCACCCCTCCACTTT
cdr3_aa: CASSLSIGQSYNSPLHF
v_call: TRBV27
d_call: -
j_call: TRBJ1-6
clone_size: -